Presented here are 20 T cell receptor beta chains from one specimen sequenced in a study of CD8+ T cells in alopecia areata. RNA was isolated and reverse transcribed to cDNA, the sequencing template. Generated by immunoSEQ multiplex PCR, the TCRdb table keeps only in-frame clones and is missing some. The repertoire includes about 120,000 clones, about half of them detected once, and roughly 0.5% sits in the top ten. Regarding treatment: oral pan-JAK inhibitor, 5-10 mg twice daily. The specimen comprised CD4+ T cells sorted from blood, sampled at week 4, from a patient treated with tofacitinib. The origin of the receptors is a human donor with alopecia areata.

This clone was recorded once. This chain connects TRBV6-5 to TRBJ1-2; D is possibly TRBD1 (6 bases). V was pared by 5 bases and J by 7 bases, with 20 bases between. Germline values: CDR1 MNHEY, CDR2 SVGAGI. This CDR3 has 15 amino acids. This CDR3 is CASSRTGQTSSGYTF. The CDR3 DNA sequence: TGTGCCAGCAGTAGAACAGGACAGACCTCCTCTGGCTACACCTTC.

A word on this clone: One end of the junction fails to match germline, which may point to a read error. In DNA form, the CDR3 reads TGTGCCAGCAGTCAAGCCGCGGGACTAGCGGGCAACAATGAGCAGTTCTTC. This gives the protein CASSQAAGLAGNNEQFF. The rearrangement uses TRBV6-1 and TRBJ2-1; 12 bases match TRBD2. CDR1 and CDR2 (germline): MNHNS, SASEGT. This CDR3 region has 17 residues.

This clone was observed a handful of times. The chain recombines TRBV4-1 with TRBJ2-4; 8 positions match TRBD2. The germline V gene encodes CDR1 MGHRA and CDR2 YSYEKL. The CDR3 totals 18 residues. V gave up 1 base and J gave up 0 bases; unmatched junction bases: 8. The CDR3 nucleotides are TGCGCCAGCAGCCAAGGGGGGCGCGGGGGGTTAGCCAAAAACATTCAGTACTTC. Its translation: CASSQGGRGGLAKNIQYF.

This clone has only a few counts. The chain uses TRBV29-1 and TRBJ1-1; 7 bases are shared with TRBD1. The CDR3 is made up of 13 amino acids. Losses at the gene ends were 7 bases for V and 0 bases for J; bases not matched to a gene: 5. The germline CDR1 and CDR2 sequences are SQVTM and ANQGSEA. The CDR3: CSAMTGLNTEAFF. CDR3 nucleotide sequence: TGCAGCGCAATGACAGGGTTGAACACTGAAGCTTTCTTT.

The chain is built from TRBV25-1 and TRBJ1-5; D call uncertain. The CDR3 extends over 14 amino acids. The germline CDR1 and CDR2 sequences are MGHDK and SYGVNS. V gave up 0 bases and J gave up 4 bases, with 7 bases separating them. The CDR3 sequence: CASSEYGNNQPQHF. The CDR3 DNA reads TGTGCCAGCAGTGAATATGGAAATAATCAGCCCCAGCATTTT. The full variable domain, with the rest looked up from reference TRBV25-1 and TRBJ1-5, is EADIYQTPRYLVIGTGKKITLECSQTMGHDKMYWYQQDPGMELHLIHYSYGVNSTEKGDLSSESTVSRIRTEHFPLTLESARPSHTSQYLCASSEYGNNQPQHFGDGTRLSIL.

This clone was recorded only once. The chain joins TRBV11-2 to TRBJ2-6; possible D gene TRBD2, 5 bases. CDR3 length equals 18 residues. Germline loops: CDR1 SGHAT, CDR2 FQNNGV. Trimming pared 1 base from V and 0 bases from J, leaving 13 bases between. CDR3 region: CASSLVNGVHSGANVLTF. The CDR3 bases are TGTGCCAGCAGCTTAGTTAACGGGGTTCACTCTGGGGCCAACGTCCTGACTTTC.

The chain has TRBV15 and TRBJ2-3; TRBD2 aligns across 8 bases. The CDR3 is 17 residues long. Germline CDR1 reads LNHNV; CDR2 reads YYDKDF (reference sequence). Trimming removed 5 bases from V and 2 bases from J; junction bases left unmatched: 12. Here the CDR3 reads CATSRGASGYPTDTQYF. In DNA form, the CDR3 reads TGTGCCACCAGCCGGGGGGCTAGCGGGTATCCCACAGATACGCAGTATTTT. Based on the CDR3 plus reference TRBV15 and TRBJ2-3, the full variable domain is DAMVIQNPRYQVTQFGKPVTLSCSQTLNHNVMYWYQQKSSQAPKLLFHYYDKDFNNEADTPDNFQSRRPNTSFCFLDIRSPGLGDTAMYLCATSRGASGYPTDTQYFGPGTRLTVL.

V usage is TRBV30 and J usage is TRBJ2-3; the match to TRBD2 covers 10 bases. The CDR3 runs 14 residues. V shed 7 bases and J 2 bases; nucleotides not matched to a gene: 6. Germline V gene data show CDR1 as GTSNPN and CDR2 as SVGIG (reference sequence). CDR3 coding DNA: TGTGCCTACGTAAGCGGGAGGGCCACAGATACGCAGTATTTT. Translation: CAYVSGRATDTQYF.

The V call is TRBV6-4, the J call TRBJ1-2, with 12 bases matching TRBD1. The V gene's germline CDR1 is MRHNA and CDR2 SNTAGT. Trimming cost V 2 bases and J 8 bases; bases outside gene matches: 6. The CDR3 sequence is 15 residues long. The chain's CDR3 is CASSDLGTGGRGYTF. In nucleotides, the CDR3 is TGTGCCAGCAGTGACCTCGGGACAGGGGGCCGAGGCTACACCTTC.

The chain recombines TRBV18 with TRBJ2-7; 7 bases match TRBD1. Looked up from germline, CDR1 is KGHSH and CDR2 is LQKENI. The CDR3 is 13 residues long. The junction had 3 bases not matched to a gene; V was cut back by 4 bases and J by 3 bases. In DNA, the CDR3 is TGTGCCAGCTCACTGGGACAGTACTACGAGCAGTACTTC. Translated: CASSLGQYYEQYF.

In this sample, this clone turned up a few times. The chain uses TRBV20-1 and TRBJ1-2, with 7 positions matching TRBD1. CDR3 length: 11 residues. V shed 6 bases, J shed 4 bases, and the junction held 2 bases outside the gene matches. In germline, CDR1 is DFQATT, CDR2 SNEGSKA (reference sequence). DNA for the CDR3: TGCAGTGCAGGGGGCGGCTATGGCTACACCTTC. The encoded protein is CSAGGGYGYTF.

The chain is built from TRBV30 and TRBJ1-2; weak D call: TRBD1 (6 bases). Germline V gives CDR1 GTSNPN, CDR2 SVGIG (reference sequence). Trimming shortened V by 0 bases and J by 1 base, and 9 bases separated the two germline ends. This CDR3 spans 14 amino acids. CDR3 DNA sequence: TGTGCCTGGAGTGTAGGGGGTCTTAACTATGGCTACACCTTC. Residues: CAWSVGGLNYGYTF. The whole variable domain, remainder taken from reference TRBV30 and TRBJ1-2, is SQTIHQWPATLVQPVGSPLSLECTVEGTSNPNLYWYRQAAGRGLQLLFYSVGIGQISSEVPQNLSASRPQDRQFILSSKKLLLSDSGFYLCAWSVGGLNYGYTFGSGTRLTVV.

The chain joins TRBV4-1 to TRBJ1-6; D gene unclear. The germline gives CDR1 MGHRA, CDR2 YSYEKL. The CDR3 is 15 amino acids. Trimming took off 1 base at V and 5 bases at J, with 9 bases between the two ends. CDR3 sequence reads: CASSQASTNNSPLHF. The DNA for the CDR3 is TGCGCCAGCAGCCAAGCGTCCACGAATAATTCACCCCTCCACTTT.

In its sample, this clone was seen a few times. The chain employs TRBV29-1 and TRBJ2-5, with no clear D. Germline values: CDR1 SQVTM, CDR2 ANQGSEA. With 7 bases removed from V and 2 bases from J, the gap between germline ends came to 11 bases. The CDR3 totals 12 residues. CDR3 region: CSGGGQQETQYF. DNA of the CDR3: TGCAGCGGGGGTGGGCAGCAAGAGACCCAGTACTTC.

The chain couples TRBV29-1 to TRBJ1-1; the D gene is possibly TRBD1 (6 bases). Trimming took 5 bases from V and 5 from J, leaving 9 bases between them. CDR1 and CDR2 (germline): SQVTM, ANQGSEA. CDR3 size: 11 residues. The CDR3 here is CSVTQGTEAFF. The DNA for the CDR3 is TGCAGCGTTACGCAGGGGACTGAAGCTTTCTTT.

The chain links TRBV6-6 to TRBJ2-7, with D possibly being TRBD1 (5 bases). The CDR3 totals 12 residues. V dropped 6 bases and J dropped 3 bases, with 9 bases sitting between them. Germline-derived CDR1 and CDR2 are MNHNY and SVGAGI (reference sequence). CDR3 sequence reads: CASSRQNYEQYF. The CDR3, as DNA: TGTGCCAGCAGCCGACAGAACTACGAGCAGTACTTC.

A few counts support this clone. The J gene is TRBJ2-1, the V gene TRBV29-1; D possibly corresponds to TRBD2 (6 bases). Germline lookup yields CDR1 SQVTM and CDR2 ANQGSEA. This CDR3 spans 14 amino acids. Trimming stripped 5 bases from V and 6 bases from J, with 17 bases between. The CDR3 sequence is CSVTPLADRNEQFF. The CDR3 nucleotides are TGCAGCGTTACCCCGTTAGCGGACCGCAATGAGCAGTTCTTC.

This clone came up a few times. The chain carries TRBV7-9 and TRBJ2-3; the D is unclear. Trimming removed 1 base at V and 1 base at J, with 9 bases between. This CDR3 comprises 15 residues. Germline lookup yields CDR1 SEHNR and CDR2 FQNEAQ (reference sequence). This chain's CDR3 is CASSLGPLGTDTQYF. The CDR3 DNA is TGTGCCAGCAGCTTAGGTCCCCTTGGCACAGATACGCAGTATTTT.

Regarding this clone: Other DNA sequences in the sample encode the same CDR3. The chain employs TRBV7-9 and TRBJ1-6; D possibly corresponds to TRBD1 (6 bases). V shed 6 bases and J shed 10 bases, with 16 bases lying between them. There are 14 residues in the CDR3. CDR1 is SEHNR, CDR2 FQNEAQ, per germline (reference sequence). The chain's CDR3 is CASRGDRTNSPLHF. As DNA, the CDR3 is TGTGCCAGCAGGGGAGACAGGACTAACTCACCCCTCCACTTT.

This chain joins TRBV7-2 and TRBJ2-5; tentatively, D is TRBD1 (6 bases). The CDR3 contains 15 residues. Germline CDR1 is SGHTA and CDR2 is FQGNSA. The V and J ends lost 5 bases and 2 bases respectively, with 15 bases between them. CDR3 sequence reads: CASSINQGPQETQYF. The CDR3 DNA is TGTGCCAGCAGCATTAACCAGGGGCCTCAAGAGACCCAGTACTTC. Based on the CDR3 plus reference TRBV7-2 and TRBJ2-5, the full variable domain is GAGVSQSPSNKVTEKGKDVELRCDPISGHTALYWYRQSLGQGLEFLIYFQGNSAPDKSGLPSDRFSAERTGGSVSTLTIQRTQQEDSAVYLCASSINQGPQETQYFGPGTRLLVL.